One sample yielded the 9 T cell receptor beta chains listed below, sequenced in a study of T cell responses to AZD1222 COVID-19 vaccine. Using immunoSEQ multiplex PCR, the repertoire was profiled, and TCRdb retains in-frame clones only, with some absent. The sample includes about 220,000 clones, roughly 91% seen only once; the top ten take roughly 1%. Specimen: peripheral blood, collected on day 0 of MenACWY control vaccination. These TCRs come from an adult in good health.

The rearrangement links TRBV5-5 to TRBJ2-3; D is possibly TRBD1 (5 bases). Between the trimmed V and J ends, which lost 5 bases and 0 bases, there was a span of 10 bases. The CDR3 length is 14 residues. Per germline, CDR1 SGHKS and CDR2 YYEKEE (reference sequence). The CDR3 loop reads CASSRGGSTDTQYF. CDR3 bases: TGTGCCAGCAGTAGGGGTGGTAGCACAGATACGCAGTATTTT.

The chain employs TRBV29-1 and TRBJ1-6, with 7 nucleotides matching TRBD1. The CDR3 loop spans 13 amino acids. Germline CDR1 reads SQVTM; CDR2 reads ANQGSEA. After removal of 4 bases from V and 7 bases from J, the junction contained 4 bases not matched to a gene. The CDR3 region is CSVGDRVNSPLHF. In DNA form, the CDR3 reads TGCAGCGTTGGAGACAGGGTAAATTCACCCCTCCACTTT. The full variable domain, in which reference TRBV29-1 and TRBJ1-6 provide the parts outside the CDR3, is SAVISQKPSRDICQRGTSLTIQCQVDSQVTMMFWYRQQPGQSLTLIATANQGSEATYESGFVIDKFPISRPNLTFSTLTVSNMSPEDSSIYLCSVGDRVNSPLHFGNGTRLTVT.

The J gene is TRBJ1-5, the V gene TRBV28, with unresolved D. Trimming removed 5 bases from V and 4 bases from J, with 6 bases in between. Germline CDR1 is MDHEN and CDR2 is SYDVKM. CDR3 length equals 12 residues. The CDR3 is CASSPQNQPQHF. The CDR3 DNA is TGTGCCAGCAGTCCCCAAAATCAGCCCCAGCATTTT. The whole variable domain, filled in from reference TRBV28 and TRBJ1-5, reads DVKVTQSSRYLVKRTGEKVFLECVQDMDHENMFWYRQDPGLGLRLIYFSYDVKMKEKGDIPEGYSVSREKKERFSLILESASTNQTSMYLCASSPQNQPQHFGDGTRLSIL.

This rearrangement joins TRBV19 to TRBJ2-3, with TRBD1 matching 7 bases. With V trimmed by 3 bases and J by 2 bases, 2 bases remained unmatched. The length of the CDR3 is 14 residues. Germline lookup yields CDR1 LNHDA and CDR2 SQIVND (reference sequence). The CDR3 DNA is TGTGCCAGTAGTATCGGGACAGACACAGATACGCAGTATTTT. Protein product: CASSIGTDTDTQYF.

CDR3 sequence reads: CASSLLSGVGSNQPQHF. The CDR3, as DNA: TGTGCCAGCAGCTTGTTATCAGGGGTTGGTAGCAATCAGCCCCAGCATTTT. The chain couples TRBV5-5 to TRBJ1-5, with D possibly TRBD1 on 6 matching bases. The length of the CDR3 is 17 residues. Germline V lookup: CDR1 SGHKS, CDR2 YYEKEE (reference sequence). Trimming removed 1 base from V and 0 bases from J, with 14 bases in between.

This clone was detected only a few times. The chain uses TRBV18 and TRBJ2-2; possibly TRBD1 for D (5 bases). Trimming cost V 3 bases and J 5 bases, with 13 bases left between them. The CDR3 is made up of 15 amino acids. Per the germline V gene, CDR1 is KGHSH and CDR2 is LQKENI. The CDR3 nucleotides are TGTGCCAGCTCACCGGACACCTTTAAGACCGGGGAGCTGTTTTTT. Its protein product is CASSPDTFKTGELFF.

This clone was counted a single time. V gene TRBV4-1 combines with J gene TRBJ1-3; D is unclear. Trimming removed 1 base from V and 4 bases from J, with 17 bases in between. This CDR3 comprises 17 residues. CDR1 is MGHRA and CDR2 is YSYEKL in the germline V gene. In DNA, the CDR3 is TGCGCCAGCAGCCAAGGTGTCGGGCGGAGTTCGGGAAACACCATATATTTT. It is translated as CASSQGVGRSSGNTIYF.

This chain uses TRBV19 with TRBJ2-2, with TRBD1 identical over 7 bases. Per the germline V gene, CDR1 is LNHDA and CDR2 is SQIVND (reference sequence). The V and J ends lost 7 bases and 3 bases, in that order; junction bases with no gene match: 8. The CDR3 runs 15 residues. The DNA for the CDR3 is TGTGCCAGTACCAAGGACAGGTGGGACACCGGGGAGCTGTTTTTT. It codes for CASTKDRWDTGELFF.

This clone was observed a handful of times. The rearrangement uses TRBV18 and TRBJ2-2; no reliable D call. Germline lookup yields CDR1 KGHSH and CDR2 LQKENI. This CDR3 region has 13 residues. V lost 3 bases, J lost 7 bases, and 9 bases lay in between. The chain's CDR3 is CASSPSTHGELFF. The CDR3 nucleotides read TGTGCCAGCTCACCGTCAACCCACGGGGAGCTGTTTTTT.